The clone carrying this TCR beta chain occurred a few times. Its target is not known. This record belongs to a study of beta chain features in type 1 diabetes. General observations from the study: TCRB CDR3s were moderately but significantly shorter in Type 1 diabetes patients in all four CD4+ subsets. The naive, central memory and Treg TCRB repertoires looked more alike in patients than they did in healthy donors.

V lost 4 bases and J 0 bases, leaving 8 bases between the germline ends. In germline, CDR1 is SGHDT, CDR2 YYEEEE. This CDR3 spans 13 amino acids. Sequenced material consisted of expressed TCRB transcripts (all of the isolated RNA was reverse transcribed). Here immunoSEQ multiplex PCR was the method, and the copy in TCRdb shows in-frame clones only, minus some. The data hold roughly 300,000 clones, with around 15% observed a single time. The sample taken for sequencing was naive CD4+ T cells from blood. The origin of this receptor is a man in his thirties or forties with type 1 diabetes. The rearrangement links TRBV5-6 to TRBJ2-7; D gene ambiguous. The DNA for the CDR3 is TGTGCCAGCAGCCTTAGCCTCTCCTACGAGCAGTACTTC. This codes for CASSLSLSYEQYF.